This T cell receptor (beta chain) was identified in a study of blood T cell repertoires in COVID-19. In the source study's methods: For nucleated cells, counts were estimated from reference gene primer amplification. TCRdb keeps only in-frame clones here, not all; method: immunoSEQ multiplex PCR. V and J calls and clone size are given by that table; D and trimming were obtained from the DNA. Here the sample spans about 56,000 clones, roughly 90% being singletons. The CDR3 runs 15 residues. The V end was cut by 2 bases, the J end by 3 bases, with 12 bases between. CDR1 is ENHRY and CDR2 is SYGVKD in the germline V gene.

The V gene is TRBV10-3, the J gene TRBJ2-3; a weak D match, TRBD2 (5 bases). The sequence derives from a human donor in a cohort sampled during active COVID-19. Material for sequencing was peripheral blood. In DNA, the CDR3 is TGTGCCATCAGTGAGAAAGGGAGTTGGACAGATACGCAGTATTTT. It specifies CAISEKGSWTDTQYF.